These 16 T cell receptor beta chains share one sample of origin, sequenced in a study of cytomegalovirus exposure and HLA in healthy donors. The PCR ran on 60 Vbeta and 13 Jbeta primers. The data were produced by immunoSEQ multiplex PCR, yet TCRdb's version contains in-frame clones alone and is incomplete. Its table records 150,000 to 200,000 clones. The sequenced sample consisted of PBMCs. The source of these receptors is a man aged 25-45 years in good health and CMV-seronegative.

The rearrangement links TRBV9 to TRBJ1-1; no clear D gene. The CDR3 contains 17 residues. Germline V gene data show CDR1 as SGDLS and CDR2 as YYNGEE. V was cut by 4 bases and J by 0 bases, with 19 bases left in between. CDR3 DNA: TGTGCCAGCAGCAATTCGCAGGCCTTAAGCATGAACACTGAAGCTTTCTTT. This gives the protein CASSNSQALSMNTEAFF.

The chain links TRBV6-1 to TRBJ2-2, with D possibly being TRBD1 (6 bases). V was cut by 0 bases and J by 3 bases, with 8 bases left in between. There are 15 residues in the CDR3. Per the germline V gene, CDR1 is MNHNS and CDR2 is SASEGT. In DNA form, the CDR3 reads TGTGCCAGCAGTGAAGCCTGGGGGCACACCGGGGAGCTGTTTTTT. Protein sequence: CASSEAWGHTGELFF.

The chain carries TRBV2 and TRBJ2-5, with a possible D match to TRBD1 (5 bases). CDR3 length: 14 amino acids. V was shortened by 4 bases and J by 3 bases, with 12 bases between the two germline ends. Germline CDR1 and CDR2: SNHLY and FYNNEI. DNA of the CDR3: TGTGCCAGCAGTGGACGAGGCAGGGAAGAGACCCAGTACTTC. Protein: CASSGRGREETQYF.

The chain uses TRBV7-2 and TRBJ2-3; possibly TRBD2 for D (6 bases). Deletions cut 4 bases from V and 0 bases from J, with 17 bases between. There are 17 residues in the CDR3. Looked up from germline, CDR1 is SGHTA and CDR2 is FQGNSA. This CDR3 reads CASSWDELAASTDTQYF. The CDR3 bases are TGTGCCAGCAGCTGGGACGAACTAGCAGCTAGCACAGATACGCAGTATTTT.

The chain has TRBV19 and TRBJ1-5; the D gene is possibly TRBD1 (6 bases). The germline V gene encodes CDR1 LNHDA and CDR2 SQIVND (reference sequence). V was shortened by 9 bases and J by 5 bases, with 17 bases between the two germline ends. The CDR3 length is 14 residues. Here the CDR3 DNA reads TGTGCCAGCTCCTCCGGACAGCCTTATCAGCCCCAGCATTTT. Its translation: CASSSGQPYQPQHF. The whole variable domain, remainder taken from reference TRBV19 and TRBJ1-5, is DGGITQSPKYLFRKEGQNVTLSCEQNLNHDAMYWYRQDPGQGLRLIYYSQIVNDFQKGDIAEGYSVSREKKESFPLTVTSAQKNPTAFYLCASSSGQPYQPQHFGDGTRLSIL.

The gene calls are TRBV5-8 and TRBJ2-6, with D hard to call. The V end lost 0 bases, the J end lost 2 bases, and 6 bases lay between the germline ends. The CDR3 covers 15 residues. Germline V gene lookup returns CDR1 SGHTS and CDR2 YDEGEE. CDR3 in amino acids: CASSLDRAGANVLTF. For the CDR3, the DNA is TGTGCCAGCAGCTTGGATCGGGCTGGGGCCAACGTCCTGACTTTC.

This chain links TRBV2 with TRBJ2-7, with a possible D match to TRBD1 (5 bases). V dropped 7 bases and J dropped 4 bases, with 14 bases sitting between them. This CDR3 comprises 13 residues. CDR1 and CDR2 (germline): SNHLY, FYNNEI. This CDR3 is CASKKDMVYEQYF. As DNA, the CDR3 is TGTGCCAGCAAGAAGGACATGGTATACGAGCAGTACTTC.

The V gene is TRBV27, the J gene TRBJ2-5; 8 nucleotides align to TRBD1. Germline CDR1 is MNHEY and CDR2 is SMNVEV (reference sequence). The CDR3 is made up of 15 amino acids. Trimming took 6 bases from V and 4 from J; bases not matched to a gene: 10. The CDR3 protein is CASRQGTGSAETQYF. Here the CDR3 DNA reads TGTGCCAGCAGGCAGGGGACAGGTTCGGCAGAGACCCAGTACTTC.

CDR3 amino acids: CASKGRANTGELFF. CDR3 DNA: TGTGCCAGTAAGGGCAGGGCGAACACCGGGGAGCTGTTTTTT. This chain uses TRBV19 with TRBJ2-2, with D maybe TRBD1 (5 bases). The ends were cut back, 7 bases at V and 0 bases at J, with 9 bases in the middle. This CDR3 is 14 amino acids long. Germline V gene sequence: CDR1 LNHDA, CDR2 SQIVND (reference sequence).

The chain has TRBV5-1 and TRBJ1-4, with 7 bases fitting TRBD1. This CDR3 has 14 residues. CDR1 and CDR2 from the germline V gene are SGHRS and YFSETQ. The V segment lost 4 bases and the J segment 5 bases; nucleotides outside the gene matches: 5. The CDR3 DNA reads TGCGCCAGCAGCAGGGGACAGCCAAATGAAAAACTGTTTTTT. Translated, it gives CASSRGQPNEKLFF.

The chain is built from TRBV30 and TRBJ1-3; the D gene is possibly TRBD1 (5 bases). The V gene lost 3 bases and the J gene lost 9 bases, with 15 bases spanning the gap. Looked up from germline, CDR1 is GTSNPN and CDR2 is SVGIG (reference sequence). The CDR3 is made up of 13 amino acids. This CDR3 reads CAWSAGNSRTIYF. CDR3 coding DNA: TGTGCCTGGAGCGCAGGGAATAGCCGCACCATATATTTT.

This chain uses TRBV7-9 with TRBJ2-7; possibly TRBD1 for D (5 bases). The V gene lost 5 bases and the J gene lost 3 bases, with 17 bases spanning the gap. The V gene's germline CDR1 is SEHNR and CDR2 FQNEAQ (reference sequence). The CDR3 spans 15 residues. The CDR3 DNA is TGTGCCAGCAGCCCAGGCAGGCAGGGAAGCTACGAGCAGTACTTC. Translation gives CASSPGRQGSYEQYF. Supplemented by reference TRBV7-9 and TRBJ2-7, the full variable domain reads DTGVSQNPRHKITKRGQNVTFRCDPISEHNRLYWYRQTLGQGPEFLTYFQNEAQLEKSRLLSDRFSAERPKGSFSTLEIQRTEQGDSAMYLCASSPGRQGSYEQYFGPGTRLTVT.

The chain has TRBV13 and TRBJ2-3; no reliable D call. Germline loops: CDR1 PRHDT, CDR2 FYEKMQ (reference sequence). The CDR3 loop spans 12 amino acids. Between the trimmed V and J ends, which lost 5 bases and 6 bases, there was a span of 9 bases. The CDR3 region has the DNA TGTGCCAGCAGCCCTCGACTTGATACGCAGTATTTT. Its translation is CASSPRLDTQYF.

This chain connects TRBV5-1 to TRBJ2-2; D remains ambiguous. V was pared by 2 bases and J by 9 bases, with 8 bases between. CDR3 length: 12 residues. CDR1 SGHRS and CDR2 YFSETQ come from the germline V gene. For the CDR3, the DNA is TGCGCCAGCAGCTTCGAGAGCCGGGAGCTGTTTTTT. Protein: CASSFESRELFF.

The V call is TRBV18, the J call TRBJ2-5; no clear D. CDR1 is KGHSH, CDR2 LQKENI, per germline. V was pared by 3 bases and J by 4 bases, with 6 bases between. The CDR3 runs to 12 residues. CDR3: CASSPLRETQYF. The CDR3 DNA reads as TGTGCCAGCTCACCCCTTAGAGAGACCCAGTACTTC.

The rearrangement joins TRBV19 to TRBJ2-1; 7 bases map to TRBD2. V lost 10 bases to trimming and J lost 2 bases; unmatched junction nucleotides: 11. CDR3 length: 15 amino acids. CDR1 is LNHDA and CDR2 is SQIVND in the germline V gene (reference sequence). The CDR3 coding sequence is TGTGCCACCCTAGGGGCGGGAGAGGCCTACAATGAGCAGTTCTTC. It translates to CATLGAGEAYNEQFF.